This TCR beta chain was identified in a study of T cell repertoires in cytomegalovirus infection. This clonotype showed up just a few times. Its antigen is unidentified. Deletions cut 9 bases from V and 8 bases from J, with 25 bases between. Per the germline V gene, CDR1 is SNHLY and CDR2 is FYNNEI. The CDR3 extends over 15 amino acids. TCRdb re-analysed the reads in MiXCR, keeping a single row per CDR3 protein. The sample records about 830,000 distinct CDR3 sequences, approximately 29% being singletons. The sequences come from cultured CD8+ T cells from PBMCs, collected from culture after CMV antigen stimulation. The chain recombines TRBV2 with TRBJ1-2; a weak D match, TRBD1 (6 bases). The receptor was derived from a human donor in good health (CMV status not recorded). Some clones in this sample may be carry-over from other donors' samples. In nucleotides, the CDR3 is TGTGCCAGTCCGGTGGGACAAGGGGGGATTAAGGGCTACACCTTC. Protein product: CASPVGQGGIKGYTF. The full variable domain, with the rest looked up from reference TRBV2 and TRBJ1-2, is EPEVTQTPSHQVTQMGQEVILRCVPISNHLYFYWYRQILGQKVEFLVSFYNNEISEKSEIFDDQFSVERPDGSNFTLKIRSTKLEDSAMYFCASPVGQGGIKGYTFGSGTRLTVV.